Shown below are 4 T cell receptor beta chains from a single sample sequenced in a study of blood T cell repertoires in COVID-19. Assay: immunoSEQ multiplex PCR; the TCRdb copy retains only in-frame clones and omits some. The table has a few hundred thousand clones, around 84% seen once. Material: peripheral blood. The receptors were sampled from a woman aged 40 to 50 who had recovered from COVID-19.

The rearrangement links TRBV7-2 to TRBJ2-5, with D uncertain. There are 14 residues in the CDR3. Germline-derived CDR1 and CDR2 are SGHTA and FQGNSA. V was cut by 1 base and J by 4 bases, with 10 bases left in between. CDR3 sequence: CASSLGGGTETQYF. The CDR3 DNA follows: TGTGCCAGCAGCTTAGGAGGCGGAACAGAGACCCAGTACTTC.

The V gene is TRBV7-8, the J gene TRBJ2-7; the match to TRBD2 covers 8 bases. From germline, CDR1 is SGHVS and CDR2 FQNEAQ. V dropped 4 bases and J dropped 0; count of bases not matched to a gene: 11. The CDR3 has 17 residues. The CDR3 nucleotides are TGTGCCAGCAGCTGGGCCGGGACTAGGAAAAGCTCCTACGAGCAGTACTTC. Translation: CASSWAGTRKSSYEQYF.

The V call is TRBV5-1, the J call TRBJ2-1; D is unclear. There are 16 residues in the CDR3. From germline, CDR1 is SGHRS and CDR2 YFSETQ. V lost 1 base to trimming and J lost 0 bases, with 11 bases between them. The CDR3 sequence is CASSLNRRSSYNEQFF. The CDR3 bases are TGCGCCAGCAGCTTGAACCGTCGGAGCTCCTACAATGAGCAGTTCTTC.

This clone was detected once. The chain uses TRBV15 and TRBJ2-5, with a possible D match to TRBD2 (7 bases). V lost 6 bases and J 2 bases, leaving 16 bases between the germline ends. This CDR3 comprises 15 residues. Germline assignment: CDR1 LNHNV and CDR2 YYDKDF (reference sequence). CDR3 sequence: CATSTGTTGQETQYF. DNA of the CDR3: TGTGCCACCAGTACAGGGACTACAGGGCAAGAGACCCAGTACTTC. The variable domain in full, with the rest retrieved from reference TRBV15 and TRBJ2-5, is DAMVIQNPRYQVTQFGKPVTLSCSQTLNHNVMYWYQQKSSQAPKLLFHYYDKDFNNEADTPDNFQSRRPNTSFCFLDIRSPGLGDTAMYLCATSTGTTGQETQYFGPGTRLLVL.